This record looks at one TCR beta chain sequence and its context. The target of this receptor is not known. The sample holds no much larger clone one base away, and base qualities are not on file. The sample originates from a study of blood T cell repertoires in COVID-19 (dated by TCRdb to about 2020). In the study overall: Collaborator samples came from the United States, Italy and Spain and covered acute and convalescent phases of COVID-19. The samples were drawn from the first 160 participants of the ongoing ImmuneRACE study and from 1,254 subjects provided by 6 global collaborators. The dataset comprised deeply sampled blood TCRbeta repertoires from subjects exposed to, actively infected with, or recovered from COVID-19. HLA class I and class II types, where available, came from metadata supplied by the sample provider rather than from assay-based typing. The material from the prospective study consisted of cDNA or gDNA derived from T cells, B-cell-depleted T cells, or PBMCs. Sample metadata almost always included a de-identified subject ID, COVID-19 status, age in years and sex. The repertoires were released in a freely available public database meant as a resource for research on the immune response to SARS-CoV-2. Study-level results and caveats: Clinical and demographic metadata were provided uncurated, with the amount varying by source and participant.

Collaborating institutions collected whole blood in K2EDTA tubes following their own protocols. For TCRbeta analysis, collaborators shipped samples as frozen whole blood, isolated PBMCs, or DNA extracted from either of those sample types. The CDR3 measures 13 amino acids from cysteine to phenylalanine. The CDR3 DNA has 39 bases and is translated from base 1. Trimming at the junction amounts to 4 bases on V and 5 bases on J, and the germline ends lie 11 bases apart. The germline V gene provides CDR1 SGHDN and CDR2 FVKESK. TCRbeta CDR3 regions were amplified from genomic DNA using the immunoSEQ Assay, a bias-controlled multiplex PCR. Under the source paper's analysis protocol: Nucleated cell counts per sample were estimated from amplification of reference gene primers within the assay. To quantify the absolute abundance of each unique TCRbeta CDR3 rearrangement, sequence reads were collapsed and filtered. For each sample, productive Simpson clonality was calculated as the square root of Simpson's diversity index over productive rearrangements. Not all clones reach the TCRdb copy of this immuneACCESS table, which keeps in-frame sequences only. Checked studies attribute under half of the gap to unresolved V genes and leave the rest unexplained. V and J calls and clone size are given by that table; D and trimming were obtained from the DNA. Counted in this sample were roughly 170,000 clones; under 90% of them appeared once. Roughly 6.3% of the sample is taken by the ten largest.

Sequencing was carried out using peripheral blood. Rearrangement joined TRBV14 to TRBJ2-5; TRBD1 is a possible D gene, resting on 5 matching bases. The TCR sequence derives from a human donor in a cohort sampled during active COVID-19. The CDR3 is CASSPRVGETQYF. The bases are TGTGCCAGCAGCCCCAGGGTTGGGGAGACCCAGTACTTC.